This paragraph reports one TCR beta chain. V was pared by 7 bases and J by 2 bases, with 9 bases of the junction left unmatched. There are 16 residues in the CDR3. Germline values: CDR1 MNHNY, CDR2 SVGAGI (reference sequence). The source of the sample is a study of T cell changes during pregnancy in multiple sclerosis. Produced via immunoSEQ multiplex PCR; TCRdb's table is partial and in-frame only. Among approximately 110,000 clones listed, approximately 91% were seen once. The V call is TRBV6-6, the J call TRBJ1-5; 9 bases are shared with TRBD1. Sequenced material: peripheral blood, taken after pregnancy. The TCR comes from a female donor with multiple sclerosis, enrolled in a pregnancy study. As DNA, the CDR3 is TGTGCCAGCATTCCGACAGGGGGAAGAGGCAATCAGCCCCAGCATTTT. Protein product: CASIPTGGRGNQPQHF.